This T cell receptor (beta chain) was documented in a study of blood T cell repertoires in COVID-19. Across the whole study: Nucleic acid was either cDNA or gDNA, and it came from T cells, B-cell-depleted T cells, or PBMCs.

V lost 7 bases and J lost 10, with 19 bases in between. The CDR3 covers 12 residues. CDR1 and CDR2 (germline): SQVTM, ANQGSEA. Those enrolled in Seattle joined during active infection and were followed longitudinally afterward. This clone was found once. The assay was immunoSEQ multiplex PCR, and TCRdb's table has in-frame clones only and misses some. The sample carries 200,000 to 250,000 clones, around 90% recorded once. This sequence originates from a man under 40 with COVID-19, enrolled during active disease. The chain combines TRBV29-1 with TRBJ1-1, with D possibly being TRBD1 (5 bases). Specimen: peripheral blood. The CDR3: CSAWTRYIGAFF. Written as DNA, the CDR3 is TGCAGCGCGTGGACAAGGTATATTGGAGCTTTCTTT.